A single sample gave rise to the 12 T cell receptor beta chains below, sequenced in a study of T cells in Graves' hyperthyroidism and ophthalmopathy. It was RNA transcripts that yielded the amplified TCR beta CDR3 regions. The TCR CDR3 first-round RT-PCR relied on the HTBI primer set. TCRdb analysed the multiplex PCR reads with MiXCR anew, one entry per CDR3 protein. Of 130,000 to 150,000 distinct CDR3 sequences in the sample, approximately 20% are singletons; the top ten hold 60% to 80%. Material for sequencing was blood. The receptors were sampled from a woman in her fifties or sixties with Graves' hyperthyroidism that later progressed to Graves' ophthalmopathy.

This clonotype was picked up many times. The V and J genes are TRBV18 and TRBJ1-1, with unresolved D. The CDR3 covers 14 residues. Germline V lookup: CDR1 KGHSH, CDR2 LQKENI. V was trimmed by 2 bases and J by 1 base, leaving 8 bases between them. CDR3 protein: CASSPSARNTEAFF. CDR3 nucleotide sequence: TGTGCCAGCTCACCATCCGCCAGGAACACTGAAGCTTTCTTT.

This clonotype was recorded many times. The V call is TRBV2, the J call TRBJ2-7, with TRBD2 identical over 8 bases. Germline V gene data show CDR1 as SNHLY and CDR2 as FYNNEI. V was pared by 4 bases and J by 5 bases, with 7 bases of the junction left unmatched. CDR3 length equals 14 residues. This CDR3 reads CASSARVAGNEQYF. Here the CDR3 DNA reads TGTGCCAGCAGTGCCAGGGTAGCGGGAAACGAGCAGTACTTC.

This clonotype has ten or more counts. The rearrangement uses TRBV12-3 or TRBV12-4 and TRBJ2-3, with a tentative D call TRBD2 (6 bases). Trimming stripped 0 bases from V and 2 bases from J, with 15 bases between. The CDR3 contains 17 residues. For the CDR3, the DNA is TGTGCCAGCAGTTTAGCGACTAGTCCCATCCTCACAGATACGCAGTATTTT. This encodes CASSLATSPILTDTQYF.

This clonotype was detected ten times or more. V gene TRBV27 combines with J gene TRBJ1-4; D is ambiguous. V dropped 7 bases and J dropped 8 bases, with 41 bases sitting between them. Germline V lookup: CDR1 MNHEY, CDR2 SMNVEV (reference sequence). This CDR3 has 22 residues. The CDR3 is CASIEPLKWDHLGIPLSEKLFF. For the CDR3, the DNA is TGTGCCAGCATCGAACCCCTGAAATGGGATCATTTGGGTATCCCCCTAAGCGAAAAACTGTTTTTT.

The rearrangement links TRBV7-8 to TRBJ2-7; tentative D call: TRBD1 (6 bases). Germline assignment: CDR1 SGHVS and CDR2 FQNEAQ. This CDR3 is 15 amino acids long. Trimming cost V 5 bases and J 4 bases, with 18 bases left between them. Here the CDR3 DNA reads TGTGCCAGCAGCATCCGGAACAGGGTGGGGTACGAGCAGTACTTC. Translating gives CASSIRNRVGYEQYF.

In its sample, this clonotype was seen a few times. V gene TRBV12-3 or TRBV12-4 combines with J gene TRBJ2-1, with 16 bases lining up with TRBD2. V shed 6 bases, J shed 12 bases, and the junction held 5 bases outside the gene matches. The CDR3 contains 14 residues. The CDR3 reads CASSSGTSGGGQFF. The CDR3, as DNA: TGTGCCAGCAGCTCCGGGACTAGCGGGGGGGGGCAGTTCTTC.

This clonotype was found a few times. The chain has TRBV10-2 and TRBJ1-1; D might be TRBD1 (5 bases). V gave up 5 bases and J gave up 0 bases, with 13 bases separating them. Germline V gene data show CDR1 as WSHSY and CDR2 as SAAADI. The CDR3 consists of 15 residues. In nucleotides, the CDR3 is TGCGCCAGCAGTAACTCTGGGGACTTGAACACTGAAGCTTTCTTT. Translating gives CASSNSGDLNTEAFF.

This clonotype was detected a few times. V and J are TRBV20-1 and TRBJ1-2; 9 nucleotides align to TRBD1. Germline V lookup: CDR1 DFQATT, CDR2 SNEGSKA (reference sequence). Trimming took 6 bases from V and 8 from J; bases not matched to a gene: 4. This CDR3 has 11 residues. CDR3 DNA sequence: TGCAGTGCCGCGACAGGGGGAGGCTACACCTTC. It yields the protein CSAATGGGYTF.

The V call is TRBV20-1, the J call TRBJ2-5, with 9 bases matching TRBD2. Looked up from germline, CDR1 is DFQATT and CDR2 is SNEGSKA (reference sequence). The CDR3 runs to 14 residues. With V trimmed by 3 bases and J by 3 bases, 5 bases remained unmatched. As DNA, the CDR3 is TGCAGTGCTAGCGGGACTAGCTGGGAAGAGACCCAGTACTTC. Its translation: CSASGTSWEETQYF.

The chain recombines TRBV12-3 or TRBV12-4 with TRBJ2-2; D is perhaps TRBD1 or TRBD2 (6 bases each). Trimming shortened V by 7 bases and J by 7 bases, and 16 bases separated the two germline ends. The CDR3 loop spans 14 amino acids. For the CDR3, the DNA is TGTGCCAGCACCCCTGCTGGGGGGCGCGGGGAGCTGTTTTTT. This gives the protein CASTPAGGRGELFF.

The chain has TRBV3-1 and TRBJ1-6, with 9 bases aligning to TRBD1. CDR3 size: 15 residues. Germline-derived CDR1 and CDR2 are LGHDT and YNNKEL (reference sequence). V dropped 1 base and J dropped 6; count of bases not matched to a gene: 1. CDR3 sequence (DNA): TGTGCCAGCAGCCAAGGGACAGGGGTTAATTCACCCCTCCACTTT. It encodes CASSQGTGVNSPLHF. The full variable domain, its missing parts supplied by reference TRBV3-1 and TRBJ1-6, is DTAVSQTPKYLVTQMGNDKSIKCEQNLGHDTMYWYKQDSKKFLKIMFSYNNKELIINETVPNRFSPKSPDKAHLNLHINSLELGDSAVYFCASSQGTGVNSPLHFGNGTRLTVT.

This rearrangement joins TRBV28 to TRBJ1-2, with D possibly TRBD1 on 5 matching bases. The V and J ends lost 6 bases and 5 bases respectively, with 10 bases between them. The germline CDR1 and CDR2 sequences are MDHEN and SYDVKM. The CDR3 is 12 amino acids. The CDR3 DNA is TGTGCCAGCAGGCTGTCAGGGTATGGCTACACCTTC. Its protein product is CASRLSGYGYTF.